One and the same sample provided the 30 T cell receptor beta chains below, sequenced in a study of blood T cell repertoires in COVID-19. The data were produced by immunoSEQ multiplex PCR, yet TCRdb's version contains in-frame clones alone and is incomplete. This table holds 270,000 or so clones, about four fifths found once. Sequenced: peripheral blood. Receptors were obtained from a woman in her 50s who had recovered from COVID-19.

This chain uses TRBV7-8 with TRBJ1-1; tentative D call: TRBD1 (6 bases). The V end lost 3 bases, the J end lost 0 bases, and 20 bases lay between the germline ends. CDR1 SGHVS and CDR2 FQNEAQ come from the germline V gene. The CDR3 is 18 amino acids. CDR3 nucleotides: TGTGCCAGCAGCTTGGGCCGAGGGGGGGGACCTATGAACACTGAAGCTTTCTTT. As protein: CASSLGRGGGPMNTEAFF.

The chain recombines TRBV18 with TRBJ2-3; 8 bases are shared with TRBD2. Trimming cost V 3 bases and J 6 bases; bases outside gene matches: 8. Per germline, CDR1 KGHSH and CDR2 LQKENI. The CDR3 runs 15 residues. The CDR3 reads CASSPTSGPGDTQYF. The CDR3, as DNA: TGTGCCAGCTCACCCACTAGCGGCCCGGGCGATACGCAGTATTTT.

In regard to this clone: Distinct nucleotide sequences in the sample also encode this CDR3. The chain joins TRBV7-2 to TRBJ2-5; TRBD1 is a possible D gene (5 bases). Germline V gene sequence: CDR1 SGHTA, CDR2 FQGNSA. The V gene lost 4 bases and the J gene lost 0 bases, with 9 bases spanning the gap. The CDR3 contains 14 residues. The CDR3 sequence: CASSSQGYQETQYF. CDR3 DNA: TGTGCCAGCAGCTCTCAGGGCTACCAAGAGACCCAGTACTTC.

The chain combines TRBV20-1 with TRBJ2-4, with D hard to call. This CDR3 spans 11 amino acids. Germline CDR1 DFQATT, CDR2 SNEGSKA (reference sequence). The CDR3 region is CGSVEAYIQYF. The CDR3 DNA follows: TGCGGTAGTGTAGAGGCGTACATTCAGTACTTC.

The V gene is TRBV9, the J gene TRBJ2-5; 11 bases line up with TRBD2. V shed 0 bases and J 2 bases; nucleotides not matched to a gene: 9. The V gene's germline CDR1 is SGDLS and CDR2 YYNGEE. This CDR3 has 18 amino acids. For the CDR3, the DNA is TGTGCCAGCAGCGTAGGGGGTGGGACTAGCGGACATCAAGAGACCCAGTACTTC. This encodes CASSVGGGTSGHQETQYF.

This clone was counted a few times. Here the CDR3 DNA reads TGTGCCAGCAGTTCCCCGGGACTACCCTCCTACAATGAGCAGTTCTTC. This sequence encodes CASSSPGLPSYNEQFF. The rearrangement joins TRBV6-5 to TRBJ2-1; TRBD2 agrees at 7 bases. The trim removed 4 bases at V and 0 bases at J, leaving 6 bases unmatched. This CDR3 region has 16 residues. Germline V gene data show CDR1 as MNHEY and CDR2 as SVGAGI.

V is TRBV6-5 and J is TRBJ2-7; D possibly corresponds to TRBD2 (5 bases). Germline CDR1 is MNHEY and CDR2 is SVGAGI. CDR3 length: 14 residues. V dropped 0 bases and J dropped 3 bases, with 9 bases sitting between them. CDR3 protein: CASSYSYRDYEQYF. CDR3 bases: TGTGCCAGCAGTTACTCTTACCGGGACTACGAGCAGTACTTC.

This clone appeared a single time. The V gene is TRBV27, the J gene TRBJ2-7, with 7 bases lining up with TRBD1. From germline, CDR1 is MNHEY and CDR2 SMNVEV (reference sequence). V lost 3 bases and J lost 2; bases outside the gene matches: 7. CDR3 length: 15 residues. CDR3 residues: CASSFYRDSPYEQYF. The CDR3 DNA reads as TGTGCCAGCAGTTTCTACCGGGACAGCCCCTACGAGCAGTACTTC.

The chain has TRBV6-2 or TRBV6-3 and TRBJ1-4, with 11 bases aligning to TRBD1. CDR3 length: 17 amino acids. The V and J ends lost 4 bases and 8 bases, in that order; junction bases with no gene match: 12. CDR1 and CDR2 (germline): MNHEY, SVGEGT. CDR3: CASSLMFGTGGKEKLFF. In DNA, the CDR3 is TGTGCCAGCAGTTTAATGTTCGGGACAGGGGGAAAAGAAAAACTGTTTTTT.

The chain joins TRBV7-9 to TRBJ1-5; 8 bases are a match to TRBD1. Per the germline V gene, CDR1 is SEHNR and CDR2 is FQNEAQ (reference sequence). The CDR3 length is 14 residues. V trimming: 5 bases; J trimming: 5 bases; junction bases outside the gene matches: 5. The DNA for the CDR3 is TGTGCCAGCAGCGCCGGACAGGGTCATCAGCCCCAGCATTTT. Its translation: CASSAGQGHQPQHF.

The rearrangement joins TRBV12-3 or TRBV12-4 to TRBJ2-1; D uncertain. Trimming stripped 6 bases from V and 12 bases from J, with 15 bases between. The CDR3 has 12 residues. CDR3 bases: TGTGCCAGCAGCCCGACGCGGCTGGGGCAGTTCTTC. Translated, it gives CASSPTRLGQFF.

The chain is built from TRBV7-3 and TRBJ2-2; D not resolved. The germline V gene encodes CDR1 SGHTA and CDR2 FQGTGA. This CDR3 is 13 amino acids long. V shed 4 bases and J shed 5 bases, with 8 bases lying between them. The CDR3 loop reads CASSSQWTGELFF. The DNA for the CDR3 is TGTGCCAGCAGCTCCCAGTGGACCGGGGAGCTGTTTTTT.

The chain has TRBV7-2 and TRBJ2-1; D might be TRBD1 (5 bases). Germline values: CDR1 SGHTA, CDR2 FQGNSA. This CDR3 has 14 amino acids. V was cut by 2 bases and J by 8 bases, with 13 bases left in between. CDR3 residues: CASSLIGRVDEQFF. The CDR3 coding sequence is TGTGCCAGCAGCTTAATTGGCAGGGTGGATGAGCAGTTCTTC.

The gene calls are TRBV11-1 and TRBJ1-2; the D gene is possibly TRBD1 (6 bases). The CDR3 totals 12 residues. Germline V gene data show CDR1 as SGHAT and CDR2 as FQDESV (reference sequence). Deletions cut 4 bases from V and 8 bases from J, with 11 bases between. The CDR3 is CASSSQGLGYTF. CDR3 coding DNA: TGTGCCAGCAGCTCACAGGGTCTGGGCTACACCTTC.

This clone was detected only a few times. This rearrangement joins TRBV3-1 (or the pseudogene TRBV3-2) to TRBJ1-6; the D is unclear. Germline V gene data show CDR1 as LGHDT and CDR2 as YNNKEL (reference sequence). Trimming left V 1 base short and J 6 bases short, with 7 bases between. This CDR3 spans 14 amino acids. The CDR3 region has the DNA TGTGCCAGCAGCCAAGTGGAGGGTAATTCACCCCTCCACTTT. Protein: CASSQVEGNSPLHF.

The chain combines TRBV19 with TRBJ2-1; D unresolved. The CDR3 runs 15 residues. Trimming shortened V by 2 bases and J by 2 bases, and 10 bases separated the two germline ends. Per the germline V gene, CDR1 is LNHDA and CDR2 is SQIVND (reference sequence). CDR3 nucleotides: TGTGCCAGTAGTATAAGCCTCCTTGCCTACAATGAGCAGTTCTTC. As protein: CASSISLLAYNEQFF.

This clone was seen just once. V and J are TRBV7-3 and TRBJ1-1; D is unclear. CDR3 size: 16 residues. V lost 1 base, J lost 8 bases, and 20 bases lay in between. The V gene's germline CDR1 is SGHTA and CDR2 FQGTGA. CDR3: CASSLIPAVRVFEAFF. Written as DNA, the CDR3 is TGTGCCAGCAGCTTAATTCCTGCCGTTCGAGTATTCGAAGCTTTCTTT.

V and J are TRBV30 and TRBJ2-2, with D maybe TRBD2 (7 bases). CDR1 and CDR2 from the germline V gene are GTSNPN and SVGIG (reference sequence). The CDR3 spans 15 residues. The V and J ends lost 5 bases and 0 bases respectively, with 13 bases between them. CDR3 sequence: CAWSRGGANTGELFF. The CDR3 bases are TGTGCCTGGTCAAGGGGGGGCGCGAACACCGGGGAGCTGTTTTTT.

This chain connects TRBV7-2 to TRBJ2-7; the D gene is possibly TRBD1 (6 bases). CDR3 length equals 14 residues. Germline V gene sequence: CDR1 SGHTA, CDR2 FQGNSA. The V and J ends lost 3 bases and 3 bases respectively, with 12 bases between them. The CDR3 here is CASSFTGSGYEQYF. The DNA of the CDR3 is TGTGCCAGCAGCTTTACAGGGAGCGGCTACGAGCAGTACTTC.

The rearrangement joins TRBV3-1 (or the pseudogene TRBV3-2) to TRBJ2-1; 7 bases match TRBD2. The V gene's germline CDR1 is LGHDT and CDR2 YNNKEL (reference sequence). V dropped 3 bases and J dropped 4; count of bases not matched to a gene: 12. The CDR3 has 17 residues. The CDR3, as DNA: TGTGCCAGCAGCCACAGGCGACCGGGGGGAAATTACAATGAGCAGTTCTTC. Protein sequence: CASSHRRPGGNYNEQFF.

J is TRBJ2-1 and V is TRBV6-5, with D perhaps matching TRBD1 (5 bases). The CDR3 totals 12 residues. Germline V gene sequence: CDR1 MNHEY, CDR2 SVGAGI. Trimming pared 6 bases from V and 11 bases from J, leaving 14 bases between. CDR3 nucleotide sequence: TGTGCCAGCAGACAGGAGCCCCTCCAGCAGTTCTTC. Residues: CASRQEPLQQFF.

V and J are TRBV5-1 and TRBJ1-1, with 7 bases aligning to TRBD1. The J segment lost 1 base and the V segment lost 0 bases, leaving 3 bases of the junction unmatched. The germline gives CDR1 SGHRS, CDR2 YFSETQ. This CDR3 is built from 15 residues. Here the CDR3 reads CASSLGTGKNTEAFF. CDR3 in DNA: TGCGCCAGCAGCTTGGGGACAGGCAAGAACACTGAAGCTTTCTTT.

The chain carries TRBV18 and TRBJ2-2, with D maybe TRBD1 (5 bases). Germline loops: CDR1 KGHSH, CDR2 LQKENI. The CDR3 has 16 residues. V was cut by 3 bases and J by 6 bases, with 17 bases left in between. The CDR3 loop reads CASSPFQGRGPGELFF. The CDR3 DNA is TGTGCCAGCTCACCTTTCCAGGGCCGAGGACCCGGGGAGCTGTTTTTT.

The rearrangement links TRBV7-2 to TRBJ2-5; D may be TRBD2 (5 bases). V shed 3 bases and J shed 2 bases, with 16 bases lying between them. This CDR3 comprises 16 residues. From germline, CDR1 is SGHTA and CDR2 FQGNSA. The DNA for the CDR3 is TGTGCCAGCAGCTTTATGGGATACGGAGGACAAGAGACCCAGTACTTC. It encodes CASSFMGYGGQETQYF.

The rearrangement links TRBV4-3 to TRBJ2-3, with 14 bases identical to TRBD2. Per germline, CDR1 LGHNA and CDR2 YSLEER. V lost 1 base and J lost 4; bases outside the gene matches: 10. The CDR3 has 19 amino acids. DNA for the CDR3: TGCGCCAGCAGCCAAGGCCCGGGGACGGGACTAGCGGGGGCAGATACGCAGTATTTT. It yields the protein CASSQGPGTGLAGADTQYF.

J is TRBJ2-5 and V is TRBV20-1; 11 bases line up with TRBD2. CDR1 is DFQATT and CDR2 is SNEGSKA in the germline V gene (reference sequence). This CDR3 spans 16 amino acids. The V gene end was trimmed by 3 bases and the J gene end by 6 bases; junction bases not matched to a gene: 12. Written as DNA, the CDR3 is TGCAGTGCTAGTGCCGGGACTAGCGGCCTCGGGAAGACCCAGTACTTC. Protein product: CSASAGTSGLGKTQYF.

The chain employs TRBV28 and TRBJ2-1, with a weak D call TRBD1 (6 bases). V was trimmed by 8 bases and J by 5 bases, leaving 16 bases between them. The V gene's germline CDR1 is MDHEN and CDR2 SYDVKM. The CDR3 loop spans 14 amino acids. The CDR3 sequence: CASRLDSRDNEQFF. The CDR3 bases are TGTGCCAGCCGATTGGACAGCCGAGACAATGAGCAGTTCTTC.

V usage is TRBV4-2 and J usage is TRBJ1-5; no firm D call. Trimming left V 0 bases short and J 4 bases short, with 16 bases between. Germline CDR1 and CDR2: LGHNA and YNFKEQ. CDR3 length equals 17 residues. The CDR3, as DNA: TGTGCCAGCAGCCAAGACTTGATTGCAGTCGCTAATCAGCCCCAGCATTTT. Its protein is CASSQDLIAVANQPQHF.

The rearrangement links TRBV2 to TRBJ2-1; the match to TRBD2 covers 7 bases. The CDR3 has 13 amino acids. The V gene end was trimmed by 7 bases and the J gene end by 4 bases; junction bases not matched to a gene: 4. Germline loops: CDR1 SNHLY, CDR2 FYNNEI. Here the CDR3 reads CASMGGVYNEQFF. The CDR3 DNA sequence: TGTGCCAGCATGGGGGGGGTATACAATGAGCAGTTCTTC.

DNA for the CDR3: TGTGCCAGCATGACGGGTGGGGTGGGAGCAGGCACTGAAGCTTTCTTT. This sequence encodes CASMTGGVGAGTEAFF. The J gene is TRBJ1-1, the V gene TRBV2; D gene ambiguous. Trimming stripped 7 bases from V and 4 bases from J, with 22 bases between. Germline V CDR1 and CDR2: SNHLY, FYNNEI. The CDR3 is 16 amino acids.